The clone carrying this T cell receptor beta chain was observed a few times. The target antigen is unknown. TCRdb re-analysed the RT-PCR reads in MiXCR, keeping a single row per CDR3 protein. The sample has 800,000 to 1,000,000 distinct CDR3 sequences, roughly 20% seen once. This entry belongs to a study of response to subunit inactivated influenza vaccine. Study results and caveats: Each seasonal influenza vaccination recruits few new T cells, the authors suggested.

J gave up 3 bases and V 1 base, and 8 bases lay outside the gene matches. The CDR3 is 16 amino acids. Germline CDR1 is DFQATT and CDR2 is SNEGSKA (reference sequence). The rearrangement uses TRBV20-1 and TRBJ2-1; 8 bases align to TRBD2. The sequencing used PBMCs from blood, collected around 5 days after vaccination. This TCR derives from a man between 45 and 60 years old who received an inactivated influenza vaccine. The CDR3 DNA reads TGCAGTGCTAGAGTCTGGCGGGGGGAAGGCTACAATGAGCAGTTCTTC. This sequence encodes CSARVWRGEGYNEQFF.